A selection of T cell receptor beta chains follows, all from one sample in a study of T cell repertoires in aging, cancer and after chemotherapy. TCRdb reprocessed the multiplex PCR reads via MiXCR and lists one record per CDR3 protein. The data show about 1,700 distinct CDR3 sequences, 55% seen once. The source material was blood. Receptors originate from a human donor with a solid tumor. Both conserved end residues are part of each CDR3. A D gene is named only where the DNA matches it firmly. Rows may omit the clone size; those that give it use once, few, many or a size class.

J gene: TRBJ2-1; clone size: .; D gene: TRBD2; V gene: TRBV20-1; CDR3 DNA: TGCAGTGCTAGAGATGGACTAGCGGGAGACAATGAGCAGTTCTTC; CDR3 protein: CSARDGLAGDNEQFF
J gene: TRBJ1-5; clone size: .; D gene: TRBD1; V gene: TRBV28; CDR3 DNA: TGTGCCAGCAGTTCTGGACAGGGATTAATGCAGCCCCAGCATTTT; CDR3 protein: CASSSGQGLMQPQHF
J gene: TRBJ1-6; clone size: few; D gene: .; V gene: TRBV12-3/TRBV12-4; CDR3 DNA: TGTGCCAGCAGGATACAGGGTGCTAATTCACCCCTCCACTTT; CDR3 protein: CASRIQGANSPLHF
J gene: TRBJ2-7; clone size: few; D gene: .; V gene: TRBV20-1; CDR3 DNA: TGCAGTGCTAGAGATATAGCGGAGGATCTTTACGAGCAGTACTTC; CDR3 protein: CSARDIAEDLYEQYF
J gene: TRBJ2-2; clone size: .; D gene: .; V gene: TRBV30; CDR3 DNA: TGTGCCGGCCAAGGACTAACTAACACCGGGGAGCTGTTTTTT; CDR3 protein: CAGQGLTNTGELFF
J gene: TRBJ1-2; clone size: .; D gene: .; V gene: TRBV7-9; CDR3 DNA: TGTGCCAGCAGCTTCTTGAACATTAACTATGGCTACACCTTC; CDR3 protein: CASSFLNINYGYTF
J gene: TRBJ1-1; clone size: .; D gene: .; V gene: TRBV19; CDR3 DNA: TGTGCCAGTAGGCCGACGTGGAACACTGAAGCTTTCTTT; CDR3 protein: CASRPTWNTEAFF
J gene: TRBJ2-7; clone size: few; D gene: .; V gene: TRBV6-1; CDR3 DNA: TGTGCCAGCAGTGAGGGGACATTTACTCCCTACGAGCAGTACTTC; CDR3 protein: CASSEGTFTPYEQYF
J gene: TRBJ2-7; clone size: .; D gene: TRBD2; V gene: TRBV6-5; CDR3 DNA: TGTGCCAGCAGTTACTCGTCTGCTAGCGGGAGTGTATTGGACGAGCAGTACTTC; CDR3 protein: CASSYSSASGSVLDEQYF
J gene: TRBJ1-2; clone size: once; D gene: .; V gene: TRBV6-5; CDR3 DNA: TGTGCCAGCAGCCGTACTGACAGGAGGCTAAACTATGGCTACACCTTC; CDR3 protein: CASSRTDRRLNYGYTF
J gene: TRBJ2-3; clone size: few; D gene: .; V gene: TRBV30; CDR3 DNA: TGTGCCTGGGGCCTAGCGCCTAGCACAGATACGCAGTATTTT; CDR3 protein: CAWGLAPSTDTQYF
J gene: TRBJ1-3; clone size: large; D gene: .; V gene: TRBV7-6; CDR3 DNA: TGTGCCAGCAGCTTAGACAACGCGGGCAGCTCTGGAAACACCATATATTTT; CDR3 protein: CASSLDNAGSSGNTIYF
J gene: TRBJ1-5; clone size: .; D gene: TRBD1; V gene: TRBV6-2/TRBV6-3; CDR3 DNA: TGTGCCAGCAAGGACAGGGGGCAAGGCCAGCCCCAGCATTTT; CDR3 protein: CASKDRGQGQPQHF
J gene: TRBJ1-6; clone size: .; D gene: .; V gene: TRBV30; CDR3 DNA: TGTGCCTGGAGTCCCATGACCGTTTCTGGTTCACCCCTCCACTTT; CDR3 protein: CAWSPMTVSGSPLHF
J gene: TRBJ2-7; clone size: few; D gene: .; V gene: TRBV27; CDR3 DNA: TGTGCCACTCGGGGAAGGTCCTACGAGCAGTACTTC; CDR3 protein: CATRGRSYEQYF
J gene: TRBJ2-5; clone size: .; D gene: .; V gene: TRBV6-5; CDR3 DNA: TGTGCCAGCAGTTACTCTCTGTCTGGAGGGGGCGCAGAGACCCAGTACTTC; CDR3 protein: CASSYSLSGGGAETQYF
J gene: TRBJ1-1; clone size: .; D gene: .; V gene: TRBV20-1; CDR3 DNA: TGCAGTGCTAAGAGAACCGGGAACACTGAAGCTTTCTTT; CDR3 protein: CSAKRTGNTEAFF
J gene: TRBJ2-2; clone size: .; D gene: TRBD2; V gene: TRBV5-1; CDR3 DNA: TGCGCCAGCACTCTCCGACTAGCGGGTGGTACCGGGGAGCTGTTTTTT; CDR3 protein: CASTLRLAGGTGELFF
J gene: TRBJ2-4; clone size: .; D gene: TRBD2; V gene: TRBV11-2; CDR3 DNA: TGTGCCAGCAGCTTTAGCGGGAGCGAAAACATTCAGTACTTC; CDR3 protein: CASSFSGSENIQYF
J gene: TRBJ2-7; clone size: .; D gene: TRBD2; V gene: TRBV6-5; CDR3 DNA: TGTGCCAGCAGCCCTAGCGGGAGGGCCTACGAGCAGTACTTC; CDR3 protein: CASSPSGRAYEQYF
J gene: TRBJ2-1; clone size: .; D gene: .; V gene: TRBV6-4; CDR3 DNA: TGTGCCAGCAGCGAAGGGGAGTCCAATGAGCAGTTCTTC; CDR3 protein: CASSEGESNEQFF
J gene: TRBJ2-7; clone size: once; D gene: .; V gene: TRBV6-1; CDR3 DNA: TGTGCCAGCATGATTGCGCGGACAGCCAGCTCCTACGAGCAGTACTTC; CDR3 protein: CASMIARTASSYEQYF